The clone carrying this T cell receptor (beta chain) has only a few counts. Antigen: not known. This entry belongs to a study of shared clonotypes between healthy human individuals. Findings of the study overall: Naive subsets tended to show greater estimated richness than memory subsets. Sequencing depth was a factor that was expected to affect clonotype sharing among donors.

This CDR3 has 12 amino acids. Trimming stripped 5 bases from V and 12 bases from J, with 14 bases between. The germline gives CDR1 SGHAT, CDR2 FQNNGV. None of the donors, who were healthy HIV-negative adults, had recently had acute infections or vaccinations. Those who donated, Caucasian adults without exception, all lived in Nashville, Tennessee. Produced via immunoSEQ multiplex PCR; TCRdb's table is partial and in-frame only. The sample lists hundreds of thousands of clones, under 80% occurring once. Material: memory CD4+ T cells sorted from blood. Described subset: CD45RA-negative fraction. The chain employs TRBV11-2 and TRBJ2-1; D call uncertain. The sequence derives from a young woman in good health. For the CDR3, the DNA is TGTGCCAGCAGCGGTGTAGGATTCGGGCAGTTCTTC. Encoded protein: CASSGVGFGQFF.